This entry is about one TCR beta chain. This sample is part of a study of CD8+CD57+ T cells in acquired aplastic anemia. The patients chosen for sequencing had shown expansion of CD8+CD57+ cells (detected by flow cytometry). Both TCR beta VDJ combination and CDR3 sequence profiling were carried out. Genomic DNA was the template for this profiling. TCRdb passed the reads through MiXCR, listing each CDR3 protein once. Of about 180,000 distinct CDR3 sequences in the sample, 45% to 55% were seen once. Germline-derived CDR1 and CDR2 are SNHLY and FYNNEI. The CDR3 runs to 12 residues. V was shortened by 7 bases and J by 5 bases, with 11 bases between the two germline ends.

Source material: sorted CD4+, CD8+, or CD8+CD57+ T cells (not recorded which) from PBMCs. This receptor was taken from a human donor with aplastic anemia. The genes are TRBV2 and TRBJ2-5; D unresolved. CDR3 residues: CASTISQETQYF. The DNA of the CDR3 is TGTGCCAGCACGATTAGCCAGGAGACCCAGTACTTC.